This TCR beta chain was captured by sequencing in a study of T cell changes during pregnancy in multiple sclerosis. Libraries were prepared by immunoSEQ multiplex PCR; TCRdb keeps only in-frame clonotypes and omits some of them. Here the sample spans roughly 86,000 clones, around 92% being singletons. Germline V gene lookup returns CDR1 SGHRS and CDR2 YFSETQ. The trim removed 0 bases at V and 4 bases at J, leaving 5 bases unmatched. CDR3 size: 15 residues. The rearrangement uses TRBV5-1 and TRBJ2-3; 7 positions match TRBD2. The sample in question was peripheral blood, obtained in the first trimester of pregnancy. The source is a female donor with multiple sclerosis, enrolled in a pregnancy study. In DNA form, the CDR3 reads TGCGCCAGCAGCTTGGAAGCGGGACGATCAGATACGCAGTATTTT. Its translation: CASSLEAGRSDTQYF.